A single sample gave rise to the 27 T cell receptor beta chains below, sequenced in a study of CD8+CD57+ T cells in acquired aplastic anemia. Template material for TCR beta VDJ and CDR3 profiling consisted of genomic DNA. TCRdb redid the calling of the reads with MiXCR, one entry per CDR3 protein. The sample has hundreds of thousands of distinct CDR3 sequences, around 68% seen once. Sequenced sample: sorted CD4+, CD8+, or CD8+CD57+ T cells (not recorded which) from PBMCs. The source of these receptors is a human donor in good health, serving as a control.

This clonotype was counted ten times or more. DNA of the CDR3: TGTGCCAGCAGCTTAGCGGGGAATGAAAAACTGTTTTTT. Its protein product is CASSLAGNEKLFF. This rearrangement joins TRBV5-6 to TRBJ1-4, with D hard to call. The V gene's germline CDR1 is SGHDT and CDR2 YYEEEE. Trimming took 2 bases from V and 5 from J, leaving 7 bases between them. This CDR3 region has 13 residues.

Notes on this clonotype: The junction does not match germline at one end; this may be a read error. V gene TRBV7-9 combines with J gene TRBJ1-2; D is undetermined. This CDR3 comprises 14 residues. CDR1 SEHNR and CDR2 FQNEAQ come from the germline V gene (reference sequence). CDR3 sequence (DNA): TGTGCCAGCAGCAGGCGGGCTAGCGGGCACCTCTTCGGCTTC. This encodes CASSRRASGHLFGF.

This chain connects TRBV2 to TRBJ1-2, with D maybe TRBD1 (5 bases). The V and J ends lost 6 bases and 4 bases respectively, with 15 bases between them. The CDR3 has 14 amino acids. Germline assignment: CDR1 SNHLY and CDR2 FYNNEI. The CDR3 region is CASSRDRRGYGYTF. Written as DNA, the CDR3 is TGTGCCAGCAGCCGAGACAGAAGGGGCTATGGCTACACCTTC.

Ten or more counts support this clonotype. The chain carries TRBV6-2 or TRBV6-3 and TRBJ1-1; no clear D. Germline lookup yields CDR1 MNHEY and CDR2 SVGEGT. This CDR3 has 11 amino acids. V lost 5 bases and J lost 5, with 6 bases in between. CDR3 sequence (DNA): TGTGCCAGCAGTGGGATTACTGAAGCTTTCTTT. It codes for CASSGITEAFF.

This chain links TRBV7-2 with TRBJ2-5, with 7 bases that match TRBD1. Germline trimming cut 4 bases from V and 5 bases from J; bases unmatched to any gene: 7. Looked up from germline, CDR1 is SGHTA and CDR2 is FQGNSA. CDR3 length: 14 residues. As DNA, the CDR3 is TGTGCCAGCAGCTACAGGGGTTCGTGGGAGACCCAGTACTTC. Protein: CASSYRGSWETQYF.

The chain has TRBV12-3 or TRBV12-4 and TRBJ1-2; 7 bases align to TRBD1. Germline trimming cut 6 bases from V and 8 bases from J; bases unmatched to any gene: 9. This CDR3 is built from 13 residues. In DNA, the CDR3 is TGTGCCAGCAGGGGAGTAGGGGGCTACGGCTACACCTTC. This sequence encodes CASRGVGGYGYTF.

Ten or more counts support this clonotype. CDR3 nucleotide sequence: TGCAGTGCTAGTAAGGGTGTGGGGACTGAAGCTTTCTTT. Its translation: CSASKGVGTEAFF. V and J are TRBV20-1 and TRBJ1-1; no clear D gene. The length of the CDR3 is 13 residues. The V gene lost 3 bases and the J gene lost 5 bases, with 13 bases spanning the gap. CDR1 is DFQATT and CDR2 is SNEGSKA in the germline V gene (reference sequence).

This rearrangement joins TRBV5-6 to TRBJ1-4; TRBD1 might be the D (5 bases). The CDR3 covers 16 residues. Trimming pared 0 bases from V and 8 bases from J, leaving 17 bases between. Germline V lookup: CDR1 SGHDT, CDR2 YYEEEE. Written as DNA, the CDR3 is TGTGCCAGCAGCTTGGCCCCTAGGCAGGGTAGGGAAAAACTGTTTTTT. Translation: CASSLAPRQGREKLFF.

This clonotype was counted between two and nine times. The chain links TRBV19 to TRBJ1-2; tentatively, D is TRBD1 (6 bases). Germline CDR1 LNHDA, CDR2 SQIVND (reference sequence). CDR3 length: 12 residues. With 6 bases removed from V and 7 bases from J, the gap between germline ends came to 12 bases. This CDR3 reads CASRSTGFGYTF. Written as DNA, the CDR3 is TGTGCCAGTAGAAGCACAGGGTTTGGCTACACCTTC.

Worth noting for this clonotype: One junction end does not reproduce the germline sequence, and a read error may be involved. This chain joins TRBV7-2 and TRBJ2-7, with a weak D call TRBD2 (6 bases). CDR3 length: 16 residues. Germline lookup yields CDR1 SGHTA and CDR2 FQGNSA. CDR3 nucleotides: TGTGCCAGCAGCCCAGGAGGACTCGCGGGGTTCTACGACCAGTACTTC. It yields the protein CASSPGGLAGFYDQYF.

This clonotype was counted ten times or more. The chain employs TRBV29-1 and TRBJ2-7, with D possibly being TRBD1 (6 bases). Germline V gene data show CDR1 as SQVTM and CDR2 as ANQGSEA. With 7 bases removed from V and 3 bases from J, the gap between germline ends came to 13 bases. There are 12 residues in the CDR3. The CDR3 loop is CSATGTSYEQYF. CDR3 in DNA: TGCAGCGCGACCGGGACAAGCTACGAGCAGTACTTC.

This clonotype was recorded a few times. The chain links TRBV19 to TRBJ2-3, with TRBD1 matching over 8 bases. The CDR3 sequence is 15 residues long. The V gene's germline CDR1 is LNHDA and CDR2 SQIVND (reference sequence). Trimming cost V 3 bases and J 0 bases; bases outside gene matches: 2. This CDR3 reads CASSMDRASTDTQYF. The CDR3 nucleotides are TGTGCCAGTAGTATGGACAGGGCCAGCACAGATACGCAGTATTTT.

This clonotype was seen once. The junction and the germline gene differ at one end; a read error may be behind it. The chain uses TRBV10-3 and TRBJ1-5; D remains unclear. CDR3 length: 14 amino acids. CDR1 ENHRY and CDR2 SYGVKD come from the germline V gene. In nucleotides, the CDR3 is TGTGCCATCAGTGACCCGGGTCTGGGCCAGCCGCAGCATTTC. It encodes CAISDPGLGQPQHF.

Turning to this clonotype: One junction end does not reproduce the germline sequence, and a read error may be involved. The chain uses TRBV9 and TRBJ1-2; maybe TRBD1 (6 bases). In germline, CDR1 is SGDLS, CDR2 YYNGEE. CDR3 length: 14 amino acids. The CDR3 spells CASSYDRLRYDYPF. The CDR3 bases are TGTGCCAGCAGCTATGACAGGTTACGCTATGACTACCCCTTC. Full variable domain (remainder filled in from reference TRBV9 and TRBJ1-2): DSGVTQTPKHLITATGQRVTLRCSPRSGDLSVYWYQQSLDQGLQFLIQYYNGEERAKGNILERFSAQQFPDLHSELNLSSLELGDSALYFCASSYDRLRYDYPFGSGTRLTVV.

As for this clonotype: Since no conserved phenylalanine or tryptophan closes the CDR3, a read error is the likely cause. The DNA is left out, because the CDR3 cannot be placed on it with certainty; the CDR3 is given as TCRdb lists it. The CDR3 sequence is CASSATPKQPQHFVD. The rearrangement uses TRBV2 and TRBJ1-4; whether TRBD1, the table's D call, matches the DNA was not checked. The germline gives CDR1 SNHLY, CDR2 FYNNEI. The CDR3 numbers 15 amino acids, ends counted.

The rearrangement joins TRBV24-1 to TRBJ2-7; tentatively, D is TRBD2 (6 bases). Trimming removed 11 bases from V and 1 base from J, with 8 bases in between. The CDR3 contains 11 residues. Per germline, CDR1 KGHDR and CDR2 SFDVKD. CDR3 bases: TGTGCCAGCGGGATTTCCTACGAGCAGTACTTC. Amino acids: CASGISYEQYF.

This clonotype was observed a few times. The V call is TRBV19, the J call TRBJ2-3; D call uncertain. Germline loops: CDR1 LNHDA, CDR2 SQIVND (reference sequence). This CDR3 region has 11 residues. V was cut by 6 bases and J by 6 bases, with 7 bases left in between. DNA of the CDR3: TGTGCCAGTAGGTCCCCGGATACGCAGTATTTT. Translation: CASRSPDTQYF.

This CDR3 reads CASSLTAGRPPLHF. The CDR3 bases are TGTGCCAGCAGCTTGACAGCGGGCAGACCACCCCTCCACTTT. The rearrangement uses TRBV7-8 and TRBJ1-6, with D tentatively TRBD1 (5 bases). With 3 bases removed from V and 11 bases from J, the gap between germline ends came to 14 bases. This CDR3 is 14 amino acids long. The germline V gene has CDR1 SGHVS and CDR2 FQNEAQ.

As regards this clonotype: At one end, the junction sequence differs from germline, possibly due to a read error. The chain joins TRBV7-7 to TRBJ2-1; 10 bases are shared with TRBD1. The CDR3 spans 14 residues. The V gene's germline CDR1 is SSHAT and CDR2 FNYEAQ (reference sequence). DNA of the CDR3: TGTGCTAGCACCAGGGACAGGGGCGAAAATGGGACCCAGTTC. It translates to CASTRDRGENGTQF.

This CDR3 reads CASTGIKGCPCEDTQYF. For the CDR3, the DNA is TGTGCCAGCACCGGAATAAAAGGATGCCCTTGTGAAGATACGCAGTATTTT. The chain links TRBV11-1 to TRBJ2-3; no clear D. CDR1 is SGHAT, CDR2 FQDESV, per germline (reference sequence). The CDR3 spans 17 residues. Trimming left V 7 bases short and J 5 bases short, with 25 bases between.

This chain links TRBV25-1 with TRBJ1-2, with D possibly being TRBD1 (6 bases). The germline CDR1 and CDR2 sequences are MGHDK and SYGVNS. This CDR3 is 17 amino acids long. Trimming pared 4 bases from V and 8 bases from J, leaving 26 bases between. The CDR3 reads CASSVSGTLGGAKGYTF. The DNA of the CDR3 is TGTGCCAGCAGTGTATCCGGGACACTCGGAGGGGCTAAGGGCTACACCTTC.

As to this clonotype: The junction departs from the called germline gene at one end, perhaps through a read error. This chain links TRBV9 with TRBJ1-6; unclear D gene. CDR3 length: 14 amino acids. Germline lookup yields CDR1 SGDLS and CDR2 YYNGEE. This CDR3 is CASRERTYNSHFYF. Here the CDR3 DNA reads TGTGCCAGTCGCGAGAGGACCTACAATTCACACTTCTACTTT. The full variable domain, completed using reference TRBV9 and TRBJ1-6, is DSGVTQTPKHLITATGQRVTLRCSPRSGDLSVYWYQQSLDQGLQFLIQYYNGEERAKGNILERFSAQQFPDLHSELNLSSLELGDSALYFCASRERTYNSHFYFGNGTRLTVT.

The table lists this clonotype with a count of one. A much larger clone sits a single nucleotide away, making a read error possible. The CDR3 coding sequence is TGTGCCAGCAGCCCGTCCGGGACTCCCACAGATACGCGGTATTTT. This encodes CASSPSGTPTDTRYF. This sequence joins TRBV5-4 and TRBJ2-3; TRBD2 might be the D (6 bases). From germline, CDR1 is SGHNT and CDR2 YYREEE (reference sequence). The CDR3 runs to 15 residues.

As regards this clonotype: Because the CDR3 is missing its conserved closing phenylalanine or tryptophan, this is likely a read error. This chain connects TRBV19 to TRBJ2-3; no clear D. V lost 8 bases to trimming and J lost 9 bases, with 15 bases between them. Germline loops: CDR1 LNHDA, CDR2 SQIVND (reference sequence). There are 12 residues in the CDR3. Here the CDR3 reads CASRFIRETQYS. CDR3 DNA sequence: TGTGCCAGTCGATTCATCAGAGAAACGCAGTATTCT.

This clonotype was observed a single time. V is TRBV20-1 and J is TRBJ1-5; 12 nucleotides agree with TRBD1. Germline V gene lookup returns CDR1 DFQATT and CDR2 SNEGSKA (reference sequence). CDR3 length: 18 amino acids. J was trimmed by 0 bases and V by 5 bases; bases with no gene match: 11. CDR3 sequence reads: CSALSGTGGFYSNQPQHF. CDR3 bases: TGCAGTGCTTTATCCGGGACAGGGGGCTTCTATAGCAATCAGCCCCAGCATTTT.

Comment on this clonotype: It is likely a read error, because the conserved phenylalanine at the end of the CDR3 is missing. The DNA is left out, because the CDR3 cannot be placed on it with certainty; the CDR3 is given as TCRdb lists it. V and J are TRBV7-2 and TRBJ1-6. The CDR3 is made up of 13 amino acids, end residues included. In germline, CDR1 is SGHTA, CDR2 FQGNSA. The CDR3 here is CASRASAESQHFC.

Points on this clonotype: At one end, the junction sequence differs from germline, possibly due to a read error. The chain is built from TRBV7-2 and TRBJ1-1, with D possibly matching TRBD1 (5 bases). The CDR3 consists of 15 residues. Germline CDR1 and CDR2: SGHTA and FQGNSA. In nucleotides, the CDR3 is TGCGCCAGCAGCTTAGCTCGGGGCGGTGACACTGAAGCTTTCTTT. Protein: CASSLARGGDTEAFF.